The present T cell receptor (beta chain) was sequenced within a study of T cell responses to AZD1222 COVID-19 vaccine. Study observations and caveats: A mostly white British donor set with more females was recruited, and clonal diversity was possibly underestimated.

Notes on this clone: Its antigen is as yet unknown.

Using immunoSEQ multiplex PCR, the repertoire was profiled, and TCRdb retains in-frame clones only, with some absent. The sample lists about 150,000 clones, over 75% occurring once. Pooled together were second doses at about 4 or about 12 weeks. This clonotype was obtained from an adult who received the AZD1222 COVID-19 vaccine. This specimen consisted of peripheral blood, obtained 28 days after the second AZD1222 dose.

CDR3 in DNA: TGTGCCAGCTCACCATCCGCCGATTCACCCCTCCACTTT. It encodes CASSPSADSPLHF. The J gene is TRBJ1-6, the V gene TRBV18, with D uncertain. The CDR3 is made up of 13 amino acids. Deletions cut 2 bases from V and 8 bases from J, with 7 bases between. Germline V gene sequence: CDR1 KGHSH, CDR2 LQKENI.